This T cell receptor (beta chain) was profiled in a study of blood T cell repertoires in COVID-19. Study background: Sources were T cells, B-cell-depleted T cells, or PBMCs; the material itself was cDNA or gDNA.

Original processing methods: Cell counts per sample came from amplifying reference gene primers. The data were produced by immunoSEQ multiplex PCR, yet TCRdb's version contains in-frame clones alone and is incomplete. V, J and clone size are taken as reported in that table, and D and trimming were inferred from the DNA itself. There are 290,000 or so clones in the sample; around 90% occur only once, and about 1.2% lies in the top ten. Germline V gene data show CDR1 as MNHNS and CDR2 as SASEGT. Trimming at V came to 3 bases and at J to 5 bases, leaving 8 bases not matched to a gene. This CDR3 contains 15 residues.

The source material was peripheral blood. This TCR derives from a man in his 70s with acute or convalescent COVID-19. The chain is built from TRBV6-1 and TRBJ1-1; 8 nucleotides align to TRBD1. The CDR3 DNA reads as TGTGCCAGCAGTGACAGGGGGCGAGGACGGACTGAAGCTTTCTTT. It yields the protein CASSDRGRGRTEAFF.